A selection of T cell receptor beta chains follows, all from one sample in a study of cytomegalovirus exposure and HLA in healthy donors. Some clones are missing from TCRdb's copy, which holds only in-frame ones; the method was immunoSEQ multiplex PCR. The table has 96,000 or so clones, around 74% seen once. The specimen was PBMCs. Every receptor here comes from a woman between 70 and 85 years old in good health and CMV-seropositive. CDR3s leave out the opening cysteine and the closing phenylalanine or tryptophan. The listing skips clone size in some rows; elsewhere it reads once, few, many or a size class.

V: TRBV5-1
size: -
J: TRBJ2-3
CDR3: ASSEGQKTSTDTQY

V: TRBV7-9
size: -
J: TRBJ1-6
CDR3: ASSLDFRSPLH

V: TRBV5-1
size: few
J: TRBJ2-2
CDR3: ASRTGINTGELF

V: TRBV7-8
size: few
J: TRBJ2-2
CDR3: ASSVTLRENTGELF

V: TRBV6-1
size: few
J: TRBJ1-4
CDR3: ASFDRGTNEKLF

V: TRBV28
size: -
J: TRBJ2-2
CDR3: ASSLRAGVGTGELF

V: TRBV4-1
size: -
J: TRBJ2-4
CDR3: ASSQVAPRTGIAKNIQY

V: TRBV28
size: -
J: TRBJ2-7
CDR3: ASSRDLRQGTYEQY

V: TRBV28
size: -
J: TRBJ1-5
CDR3: ASSLLNTYQPQH

V: TRBV5-4
size: -
J: TRBJ2-7
CDR3: ASSRDRASYEQY

V: TRBV30
size: -
J: TRBJ2-5
CDR3: AWSRSDQETQY

V: TRBV7-3
size: few
J: TRBJ2-1
CDR3: ASSALAASYNEQF

V: TRBV29-1
size: -
J: TRBJ2-4
CDR3: SVTRQQGQNIQY

V: TRBV9
size: -
J: TRBJ1-3
CDR3: ASSGGRVWRSSGNTIY

V: TRBV15
size: -
J: TRBJ1-2
CDR3: ATSREPLRRGYGYT

V: TRBV7-2
size: once
J: TRBJ1-4
CDR3: ASSFDRGDEKLF

V: TRBV4-1
size: few
J: TRBJ2-5
CDR3: ASSQWGVSAIKETQY

V: TRBV9
size: few
J: TRBJ1-5
CDR3: ASSVGTGIEQPQH